These 27 T cell receptor beta chains were sequenced from one sample in a study of radiotherapy plus CTLA-4 blockade in lung cancer. Profiled with immunoSEQ multiplex PCR; TCRdb holds only in-frame clones, not every one. The sample holds 47,000 or so clones; about 85% are singletons and the top ten take 25% to 35%. This specimen was peripheral blood, taken from a patient treated with radiotherapy plus ipilimumab. The receptors stem from a human donor with non-small cell lung cancer whose response to radiotherapy plus ipilimumab could not be evaluated.

CDR3 residues: CASSLSRDRLYNEQFF. CDR3 nucleotide sequence: TGTGCCAGCAGCTTATCAAGGGACAGACTTTACAATGAGCAGTTCTTC. The rearrangement joins TRBV7-2 to TRBJ2-1; 7 nucleotides agree with TRBD1. In germline, CDR1 is SGHTA, CDR2 FQGNSA. The V and J ends lost 2 bases and 4 bases, in that order; junction bases with no gene match: 8. This CDR3 spans 16 amino acids.

The chain uses TRBV28 and TRBJ2-7; D gene uncertain. The CDR3 has 12 residues. CDR1 is MDHEN, CDR2 SYDVKM, per germline. Trimming left V 5 bases short and J 4 bases short, with 9 bases between. This CDR3 reads CASSGLVYEQYF. The CDR3 DNA is TGTGCCAGCAGTGGCCTTGTATACGAGCAGTACTTC.

This chain connects TRBV4-3 to TRBJ2-7, with 9 bases lining up with TRBD2. The CDR3 extends over 15 amino acids. Germline V gene sequence: CDR1 LGHNA, CDR2 YSLEER. V shed 4 bases and J 4 bases; nucleotides not matched to a gene: 8. CDR3 DNA: TGCGCCAGCAGCCTATTTAGCGGGAGTATGTACGAGCAGTACTTC. Translating gives CASSLFSGSMYEQYF.

The chain links TRBV7-2 to TRBJ2-7, with a weak D call TRBD2 (5 bases). CDR3 size: 14 residues. Germline assignment: CDR1 SGHTA and CDR2 FQGNSA. The V gene lost 3 bases and the J gene lost 2 bases, with 11 bases spanning the gap. This CDR3 is CASSFAGGTYEQYF. As DNA, the CDR3 is TGTGCCAGCAGCTTTGCGGGCGGTACCTACGAGCAGTACTTC.

The V and J genes are TRBV7-2 and TRBJ1-1; 7 bases match TRBD1. V dropped 3 bases and J dropped 5; count of bases not matched to a gene: 6. Germline CDR1 and CDR2: SGHTA and FQGNSA. The CDR3 consists of 14 residues. As DNA, the CDR3 is TGTGCCAGCAGCTTCCAGGGGGATGTAACTGAAGCTTTCTTT. Translating it yields CASSFQGDVTEAFF. Using reference TRBV7-2 and TRBJ1-1 for the parts outside the CDR3, the full variable domain is GAGVSQSPSNKVTEKGKDVELRCDPISGHTALYWYRQSLGQGLEFLIYFQGNSAPDKSGLPSDRFSAERTGGSVSTLTIQRTQQEDSAVYLCASSFQGDVTEAFFGQGTRLTVV.

This clone has a handful of counts. V gene TRBV28 combines with J gene TRBJ2-1; 10 positions match TRBD2. Germline CDR1 is MDHEN and CDR2 is SYDVKM. The V segment lost 7 bases and the J segment 6 bases; nucleotides outside the gene matches: 9. The CDR3 extends over 15 amino acids. As DNA, the CDR3 is TGTGCCAGCATCCCAGCGGGAGGGCCTTTCAATGAGCAGTTCTTC. It translates to CASIPAGGPFNEQFF.

The chain carries TRBV7-9 and TRBJ2-7; D not resolved. This CDR3 spans 11 amino acids. The germline CDR1 and CDR2 sequences are SEHNR and FQNEAQ (reference sequence). V lost 4 bases and J 6 bases, leaving 7 bases between the germline ends. The CDR3 region has the DNA TGTGCCAGCAGCTCGCAGATCGAGCAGTACTTC. Encoded protein: CASSSQIEQYF.

The chain has TRBV28 and TRBJ1-3, with D perhaps TRBD1 (6 bases). The CDR3 spans 16 residues. Trimming shortened V by 4 bases and J by 0 bases, and 13 bases separated the two germline ends. CDR1 MDHEN and CDR2 SYDVKM come from the germline V gene. The CDR3 DNA reads as TGTGCCAGCAGTTCACCGACAGGAACCTCTGGAAACACCATATATTTT. This translates into CASSSPTGTSGNTIYF.

The gene calls are TRBV7-2 and TRBJ1-1; D gene uncertain. Trimming took off 5 bases at V and 1 base at J, with 11 bases between the two ends. The CDR3 runs 14 residues. Germline V gives CDR1 SGHTA, CDR2 FQGNSA. The CDR3 sequence: CASSPEVRNTEAFF. The CDR3 bases are TGTGCCAGCAGCCCGGAGGTCAGGAACACTGAAGCTTTCTTT. The full variable domain, rest sourced from reference TRBV7-2 and TRBJ1-1, is GAGVSQSPSNKVTEKGKDVELRCDPISGHTALYWYRQSLGQGLEFLIYFQGNSAPDKSGLPSDRFSAERTGGSVSTLTIQRTQQEDSAVYLCASSPEVRNTEAFFGQGTRLTVV.

This chain connects TRBV27 to TRBJ2-1; D possibly corresponds to TRBD2 (6 bases). Germline values: CDR1 MNHEY, CDR2 SMNVEV (reference sequence). The CDR3 covers 10 residues. Trimming shortened V by 6 bases and J by 9 bases, and 6 bases separated the two germline ends. CDR3 sequence reads: CASRGGEQFF. The CDR3 nucleotides read TGTGCCAGCAGGGGGGGTGAGCAGTTCTTC.

V usage is TRBV4-1 and J usage is TRBJ1-3; tentatively, D is TRBD1 (5 bases). V was pared by 4 bases and J by 4 bases, with 17 bases between. This CDR3 is built from 16 residues. From germline, CDR1 is MGHRA and CDR2 YSYEKL. The chain's CDR3 is CASSPIGEGLGNTIYF. The DNA for the CDR3 is TGCGCCAGCAGCCCAATCGGGGAGGGACTAGGAAACACCATATATTTT.

V is TRBV19 and J is TRBJ2-1; D is unresolved. V was shortened by 3 bases and J by 0 bases, with 9 bases between the two germline ends. Germline CDR1 is LNHDA and CDR2 is SQIVND (reference sequence). This CDR3 comprises 15 residues. Written as DNA, the CDR3 is TGTGCCAGTAGTATTACAGCAGACTCCTACAATGAGCAGTTCTTC. Translated, it gives CASSITADSYNEQFF.

V usage is TRBV4-1 and J usage is TRBJ2-1; maybe TRBD2 (6 bases). Trimming removed 1 base at V and 8 bases at J, with 18 bases between. CDR3 length: 16 residues. In germline, CDR1 is MGHRA, CDR2 YSYEKL. In DNA form, the CDR3 reads TGCGCCAGCAGCCAAGGTGAAACTAGCTTTTTCGATGAGCAGTTCTTC. It specifies CASSQGETSFFDEQFF.

There are a few counts of this clone. The chain employs TRBV10-3 and TRBJ2-3; 9 positions agree with TRBD1. Losses at the gene ends were 9 bases for V and 1 base for J; bases not matched to a gene: 8. This CDR3 spans 15 amino acids. CDR1 is ENHRY and CDR2 is SYGVKD in the germline V gene. The CDR3 DNA reads as TGTGCCATAGCGCCGGGACAGGGACGCACAGATACGCAGTATTTT. As protein: CAIAPGQGRTDTQYF.

A single count supports this clone. The chain combines TRBV7-6 with TRBJ2-2; TRBD2 matches 9 bases. The junction had 8 bases not matched to a gene; V was cut back by 5 bases and J by 7 bases. This CDR3 comprises 15 residues. Germline CDR1 SGHVS, CDR2 FNYEAQ. Written as DNA, the CDR3 is TGTGCCAGCAGCACTTTAGCGGGAGTCGGCGGGGAGCTGTTTTTT. It encodes CASSTLAGVGGELFF.

The chain carries TRBV10-3 and TRBJ1-2; 7 positions agree with TRBD1. There are 14 residues in the CDR3. V lost 0 bases and J lost 6; bases outside the gene matches: 4. Germline lookup yields CDR1 ENHRY and CDR2 SYGVKD. CDR3 region: CAISESVRGDGYTF. Here the CDR3 DNA reads TGTGCCATCAGTGAGTCGGTCAGGGGGGATGGCTACACCTTC.

Details on this clone: One end of the junction is discordant with germline, which a read error may explain. This chain connects TRBV7-7 to TRBJ2-3, with 7 bases fitting TRBD1. This CDR3 region has 14 residues. Germline V gene data show CDR1 as SSHAT and CDR2 as FNYEAQ (reference sequence). CDR3 protein: CASSPETGSDTQYF. The CDR3 coding sequence is TGTGCTAGCAGCCCGGAGACAGGGTCAGATACGCAGTATTTT.

The J gene is TRBJ2-1, the V gene TRBV7-2, with 7 bases fitting TRBD2. The CDR3 loop spans 15 amino acids. Per the germline V gene, CDR1 is SGHTA and CDR2 is FQGNSA. V trimming: 0 bases; J trimming: 8 bases; junction bases outside the gene matches: 7. CDR3 residues: CASSLAGGPPYEQFF. The CDR3 DNA is TGTGCCAGCAGCTTAGCGGGAGGGCCTCCCTATGAGCAGTTCTTC.

This rearrangement joins TRBV18 to TRBJ2-2; 8 positions agree with TRBD1. The CDR3 extends over 15 amino acids. Trimming cost V 2 bases and J 7 bases; bases outside gene matches: 6. Looked up from germline, CDR1 is KGHSH and CDR2 is LQKENI. The CDR3 sequence: CASSPSGRGHGELFF. The CDR3, as DNA: TGTGCCAGCTCACCAAGTGGCAGGGGGCACGGGGAGCTGTTTTTT.

The chain joins TRBV6-4 to TRBJ1-5; tentative D call: TRBD1 (5 bases). V lost 2 bases to trimming and J lost 5 bases, with 28 bases between them. The V gene's germline CDR1 is MRHNA and CDR2 SNTAGT. The CDR3 has 20 amino acids. The CDR3, as DNA: TGTGCCAGCAGTGACCCGTACGTGGGACTCTCCGTTGCGGGCCATCAGCCCCAGCATTTT. It specifies CASSDPYVGLSVAGHQPQHF.

The chain combines TRBV5-1 with TRBJ1-1; 10 bases map to TRBD1. This CDR3 has 14 amino acids. Looked up from germline, CDR1 is SGHRS and CDR2 is YFSETQ. V was clipped by 0 bases and J by 7 bases; unmatched bases: 3. The CDR3 reads CASSLGGQGLEAFF. CDR3 sequence (DNA): TGCGCCAGCAGCTTGGGGGGACAGGGGCTTGAAGCTTTCTTT.

This chain links TRBV30 with TRBJ2-7; D is unclear. The CDR3 is 13 residues long. Germline values: CDR1 GTSNPN, CDR2 SVGIG (reference sequence). Between the trimmed V and J ends, which lost 0 bases and 3 bases, there was a span of 9 bases. The CDR3 sequence is CAWSVGPSYEQYF. For the CDR3, the DNA is TGTGCCTGGAGTGTCGGTCCTAGCTACGAGCAGTACTTC.

The J gene is TRBJ2-7, the V gene TRBV6-5, with 8 bases lining up with TRBD2. Losses at the gene ends were 4 bases for V and 3 bases for J; bases not matched to a gene: 5. This CDR3 is built from 14 residues. Germline lookup yields CDR1 MNHEY and CDR2 SVGAGI. CDR3 bases: TGTGCCAGCAGTTGGACAGCGGGGGACTACGAGCAGTACTTC. Translation gives CASSWTAGDYEQYF.

This clone has more than one count but fewer than ten. This rearrangement joins TRBV28 to TRBJ1-1; TRBD1 is a possible D gene (6 bases). Trimming stripped 5 bases from V and 7 bases from J, with 23 bases between. The CDR3 covers 16 residues. Germline CDR1 and CDR2: MDHEN and SYDVKM. CDR3 DNA sequence: TGTGCCAGCAGTGGTCAACCGGGACAAGGCCCCTTTGAAGCTTTCTTT. It is translated as CASSGQPGQGPFEAFF.

The chain carries TRBV6-5 and TRBJ2-1; no clear D. This CDR3 is 11 amino acids long. Germline V CDR1 and CDR2: MNHEY, SVGAGI. V lost 5 bases and J lost 6, with 5 bases in between. CDR3 coding DNA: TGTGCCAGCAGTCCGGGCAATGAGCAGTTCTTC. It is translated as CASSPGNEQFF.

The chain uses TRBV28 and TRBJ2-7; possible D gene TRBD1, 6 bases. The CDR3 is 13 residues long. The V end was cut by 8 bases, the J end by 2 bases, with 13 bases between. Germline V CDR1 and CDR2: MDHEN, SYDVKM. CDR3 bases: TGTGCCAGCGGGTTGACAGGAACCTACGAGCAGTACTTC. Translating it yields CASGLTGTYEQYF. The full variable domain, completed using reference TRBV28 and TRBJ2-7, is DVKVTQSSRYLVKRTGEKVFLECVQDMDHENMFWYRQDPGLGLRLIYFSYDVKMKEKGDIPEGYSVSREKKERFSLILESASTNQTSMYLCASGLTGTYEQYFGPGTRLTVT.

The chain uses TRBV2 and TRBJ2-2; D might be TRBD1 (5 bases). Trimming cost V 2 bases and J 4 bases, with 8 bases left between them. The germline CDR1 and CDR2 sequences are SNHLY and FYNNEI. This CDR3 is built from 14 residues. CDR3 sequence (DNA): TGTGCCAGCAGTGAACAGGGCACCACCGGGGAGCTGTTTTTT. It specifies CASSEQGTTGELFF.